One and the same sample provided the 19 T cell receptor beta chains below, sequenced in a study of cytomegalovirus exposure and HLA in healthy donors. In the PCR, 60 Vbeta and 13 Jbeta primers were used. Some clones are missing from TCRdb's copy, which holds only in-frame ones; the method was immunoSEQ multiplex PCR. The data show around 190,000 clones, with about 80% seen just once and under 3% held by the top ten. The sample consisted of PBMCs. The origin of the receptors is a young woman in good health and CMV-seronegative.

About this clone itself: This sample includes further DNA sequences coding for the same CDR3. This chain uses TRBV30 with TRBJ1-1, with D possibly being TRBD1 (6 bases). Germline V gene lookup returns CDR1 GTSNPN and CDR2 SVGIG (reference sequence). CDR3 length equals 13 residues. Deletions cut 0 bases from V and 2 bases from J, with 7 bases between. As DNA, the CDR3 is TGTGCCTGGAGTGTACAGGGAAACACTGAAGCTTTCTTT. It encodes CAWSVQGNTEAFF.

The chain employs TRBV20-1 and TRBJ2-7; TRBD2 is a possible D gene (5 bases). The CDR3 sequence is 11 residues long. Trimming took 6 bases from V and 3 from J, leaving 9 bases between them. Germline values: CDR1 DFQATT, CDR2 SNEGSKA (reference sequence). CDR3 coding DNA: TGCAGTGCCCCGAGGGACTACGAGCAGTACTTC. Protein product: CSAPRDYEQYF.

V gene TRBV28 combines with J gene TRBJ2-7, with D maybe TRBD2 (6 bases). Trimming cost V 1 base and J 4 bases, with 17 bases left between them. Germline V CDR1 and CDR2: MDHEN, SYDVKM. The CDR3 runs 16 residues. The CDR3 reads CASSLSREISRYEQYF. For the CDR3, the DNA is TGTGCCAGCAGTTTATCCCGGGAGATTAGTCGTTACGAGCAGTACTTC.

The gene calls are TRBV5-1 and TRBJ2-7; 10 bases match TRBD1. Losses at the gene ends were 5 bases for V and 5 bases for J; bases not matched to a gene: 10. The CDR3 is 15 residues long. In germline, CDR1 is SGHRS, CDR2 YFSETQ. The CDR3 bases are TGCGCCAGCAGTCTGAAAAGGACAGGGGGGAACGAGCAGTACTTC. Its translation is CASSLKRTGGNEQYF.

This clone was counted only a few times. The chain is built from TRBV5-6 and TRBJ1-1, with D possibly matching TRBD1 (6 bases). The CDR3 consists of 16 residues. Germline loops: CDR1 SGHDT, CDR2 YYEEEE. V was trimmed by 3 bases and J by 5 bases, leaving 20 bases between them. The CDR3 spells CASSSGVGTQGTEAFF. Here the CDR3 DNA reads TGTGCCAGCAGCTCAGGGGTGGGGACACAAGGGACTGAAGCTTTCTTT.

The rearrangement uses TRBV7-8 and TRBJ1-6; D is possibly TRBD1 (5 bases). V gave up 1 base and J gave up 4 bases, with 17 bases separating them. This CDR3 spans 18 amino acids. Germline CDR1 is SGHVS and CDR2 is FQNEAQ. CDR3 in DNA: TGTGCCAGCAGCTTAGTTGGGGGGGTGGGCAGGTATAATTCACCCCTCCACTTT. As protein: CASSLVGGVGRYNSPLHF.

This clone was seen only a few times. This chain uses TRBV7-3 with TRBJ1-2; TRBD1 aligns across 10 bases. V shed 4 bases and J 5 bases; nucleotides not matched to a gene: 4. Germline V lookup: CDR1 SGHTA, CDR2 FQGTGA. The CDR3 is made up of 14 amino acids. The CDR3 bases are TGTGCCAGCAGCTCCGGGACAGGGGTATATGGCTACACCTTC. Translation gives CASSSGTGVYGYTF.

This clone has more than one count but fewer than ten. The V and J genes are TRBV5-1 and TRBJ1-5; possible D gene TRBD1, 6 bases. Between the trimmed V and J ends, which lost 2 bases and 7 bases, there was a span of 16 bases. Germline V gene lookup returns CDR1 SGHRS and CDR2 YFSETQ. CDR3 length: 15 residues. CDR3 nucleotide sequence: TGCGCCAGCAGCTTAACAGGGCGCGGGAGCCAGCCCCAGCATTTT. As protein: CASSLTGRGSQPQHF.

Regarding this clone: Mismatch with germline at one junction end may stem from a read error. This chain uses TRBV9 with TRBJ1-2; a possible D gene is TRBD1 (5 bases). There are 9 residues in the CDR3. The germline gives CDR1 SGDLS, CDR2 YYNGEE. The CDR3 loop reads CASSPHRPF. The CDR3 nucleotides are TGTGCCAGCAGCCCTCACAGGCCCTTC.

The chain uses TRBV30 and TRBJ2-1, with D possibly TRBD2 on 6 matching bases. The CDR3 extends over 12 amino acids. CDR1 is GTSNPN, CDR2 SVGIG, per germline (reference sequence). V was clipped by 7 bases and J by 8 bases, with 15 bases between them. As DNA, the CDR3 is TGTGCCTCGCGGGACCTTTCCCATGAGCAGTTCTTC. Translated: CASRDLSHEQFF. Looking up the rest from reference TRBV30 and TRBJ2-1 gives the full variable domain: SQTIHQWPATLVQPVGSPLSLECTVEGTSNPNLYWYRQAAGRGLQLLFYSVGIGQISSEVPQNLSASRPQDRQFILSSKKLLLSDSGFYLCASRDLSHEQFFGPGTRLTVL.

CDR3 sequence reads: CASSLYRRNEKLFF. Written as DNA, the CDR3 is TGTGCCAGCAGCTTATATCGTCGTAATGAAAAACTGTTTTTT. This sequence joins TRBV7-2 and TRBJ1-4; D is uncertain. The CDR3 has 14 amino acids. The V and J ends lost 2 bases and 4 bases respectively, with 8 bases between them. Germline loops: CDR1 SGHTA, CDR2 FQGNSA.

The rearrangement joins TRBV7-3 to TRBJ2-3; TRBD2 agrees at 9 bases. Germline trimming cut 5 bases from V and 6 bases from J; bases unmatched to any gene: 9. CDR1 is SGHTA and CDR2 is FQGTGA in the germline V gene. The CDR3 is 15 residues long. The CDR3 loop is CASSAYGAGGDTQYF. In nucleotides, the CDR3 is TGTGCCAGCAGCGCCTATGGAGCGGGGGGTGATACGCAGTATTTT.

This sequence joins TRBV5-4 and TRBJ2-1, with 8 positions matching TRBD2. V trimming: 0 bases; J trimming: 3 bases; junction bases outside the gene matches: 5. CDR1 and CDR2 (germline): SGHNT, YYREEE (reference sequence). The CDR3 is 16 residues long. The CDR3 coding sequence is TGTGCCAGCAGCTTGGGGGCTAGCGGGTACTACAATGAGCAGTTCTTC. This gives the protein CASSLGASGYYNEQFF.

This chain connects TRBV27 to TRBJ2-7; TRBD1 matches at 12 bases. The CDR3 length is 16 residues. The germline gives CDR1 MNHEY, CDR2 SMNVEV (reference sequence). With 6 bases clipped from V and 7 bases from J, the junction kept 13 bases outside the gene matches. CDR3 residues: CASSHPPGQGAGEQYF. The CDR3 coding sequence is TGTGCCAGCAGCCACCCCCCGGGACAGGGGGCAGGGGAGCAGTACTTC.

The V call is TRBV30, the J call TRBJ2-5; no firm D call. The J call may not be correct, given that the DNA end is closer to TRBJ2-7. CDR1 GTSNPN and CDR2 SVGIG come from the germline V gene (reference sequence). This CDR3 has 11 amino acids. Here the CDR3 DNA reads TGTGCCTGGAGTAAGCCCTACGAGCAGTACTTC. Amino acids: CAWSKPYEQYF.

This rearrangement joins TRBV9 to TRBJ2-6, with a possible D match to TRBD1 (5 bases). The CDR3 extends over 16 amino acids. Germline values: CDR1 SGDLS, CDR2 YYNGEE. V was cut by 3 bases and J by 0 bases, with 10 bases left in between. The CDR3 coding sequence is TGTGCCAGCAGCGGCCCTCAGGGCTCTGGGGCCAACGTCCTGACTTTC. It translates to CASSGPQGSGANVLTF. The full variable domain, rest sourced from reference TRBV9 and TRBJ2-6, is DSGVTQTPKHLITATGQRVTLRCSPRSGDLSVYWYQQSLDQGLQFLIQYYNGEERAKGNILERFSAQQFPDLHSELNLSSLELGDSALYFCASSGPQGSGANVLTFGAGSRLTVL.

This chain connects TRBV7-6 to TRBJ1-4; 7 positions match TRBD1. This CDR3 comprises 14 residues. Trimming cost V 5 bases and J 4 bases; bases outside gene matches: 4. Germline V gives CDR1 SGHVS, CDR2 FNYEAQ. Here the CDR3 DNA reads TGTGCCAGCAGCCCGAGACAGGGTAATGAAAAACTGTTTTTT. Translating it yields CASSPRQGNEKLFF.

The V call is TRBV6-5, the J call TRBJ2-1; 7 bases map to TRBD2. The CDR3 consists of 16 residues. With 2 bases clipped from V and 0 bases from J, the junction kept 4 bases outside the gene matches. The germline V gene encodes CDR1 MNHEY and CDR2 SVGAGI. CDR3 nucleotide sequence: TGTGCCAGCAGTTACCAGCCGGGGGGCTCCTACAATGAGCAGTTCTTC. Protein: CASSYQPGGSYNEQFF.

This chain joins TRBV5-1 and TRBJ1-2; TRBD1 matches at 11 bases. Germline loops: CDR1 SGHRS, CDR2 YFSETQ. Unmatched junction bases numbered 5, after V lost 5 bases and J lost 5 bases. This CDR3 has 14 residues. In DNA, the CDR3 is TGCGCCAGCAGTCGGACAGGGGGCGGATATGGCTACACCTTC. Translation gives CASSRTGGGYGYTF.